This T cell receptor (beta chain) was sequenced during a study of monozygotic twins with inflammatory bowel disease. TCRdb reanalyzed the 5' RACE reads and collapses them to one entry per CDR3 protein, without DNA. Its table records about 450,000 distinct CDR3 sequences. The CDR3 runs 16 residues. The germline gives CDR1 SGHRS, CDR2 YFSETQ. This receptor was identified in a human donor with ulcerative colitis or Crohn's disease, or a healthy co-twin of an affected twin (not recorded which). The specimen sequenced was blood. The genes are TRBV5-1 and TRBJ2-1. The CDR3 here is CASSFQAIYIYNEQFF.